The source of this TCR beta chain is a study of T cell responses to AZD1222 COVID-19 vaccine (dated by TCRdb to about 2021). About the full investigation: A total of 230 to 250 trial participants underwent TCR sequencing, of whom about 210 received two doses of AZD1222 and about 26 received two doses of the MenACWY control vaccine. Trial participants were enrolled by age into subgroups of 18-55, 56-69 and 70-plus years, and around 150, 28 and 57 TCR-sequenced participants, respectively, were included in these subgroups. Overall study outcomes, separate from this receptor: Participants were mostly white British and included more females than males, and it was suggested by the authors that clonal diversity may have been underestimated. A significant rise in spike-specific TCR breadth and depth was observed after two AZD1222 doses relative to day 0 and relative to MenACWY recipients. Conclusions about previously exposed vaccinees are limited because only six or seven AZD1222 recipients were SARS-CoV-2 seropositive at baseline. The whole spike protein was spanned by vaccine-associated CD4 TCRs, and dominant responses were seen in regions 160-218 and 743-854. Reportedly, close to half of the unique spike-specific TCRs recognized epitopes lying outside the regions that are mutated in the B.1.351 and B.1.1.7 variants. The 56-69-year group was small, and its depth increase did not reach significance, likely because of low power. Because no day 14 peak-response samples were available, the repertoires could be characterized only after the peak T cell response.

About this clone: Its target antigen remains unknown. Base qualities were left out, and no much larger clone turns up one base away.

The CDR3 regions of human TCRbeta chains were analyzed by immunosequencing. On the study's bioinformatics: TCRs in the repertoires were matched against a reference library of SARS-CoV-2-specific TCRs that had been generated with the MIRA antigen-specificity platform. Breadth meant the fraction of unique TCRs that were SARS-CoV-2-associated, whereas depth meant the fraction of total T cells that were SARS-CoV-2-associated. Using the MIRA data, each spike-specific TCR was mapped to the spike region that the TCR reacts to and placed in a CD4 or CD8 class. Log10-transformed breadth and depth values were compared by one-way ANOVA with Sidak's multiple comparisons tests. The source is immuneACCESS, and TCRdb retained only in-frame sequences with V and J called. Part of the clones is not carried over; for the studies checked, unresolved V genes explain less than half of this, and the remainder is unexplained. Clone size and V and J calls were adopted from that table, with D and trimming inferred from the DNA. The sample includes about 160,000 clones, with 92% observed a single time. The ten largest clones add up to 4.4% of the sample.

Taken with the paper, the label for time point translates to: baseline before first vaccination. Read against the paper, the sample's treatment or condition label means: meningococcal conjugate vaccine given as trial control. Vaccinee samples were obtained from the UK trials COV001 and COV002, which included a single-blind randomized controlled phase 2/3 trial of AZD1222 (ChAdOx1 nCoV-19) in healthy adults. For TCRbeta chain sequencing, PBMC samples were collected from trial participants at day 0 and at day 28 after the second dose. The CDR3 runs 15 residues from the cysteine to the phenylalanine. The only DNA kept is the CDR3, 45 bases in frame from the first base. As encoded in the germline V gene (reference sequence), CDR1 is LGHDT while CDR2 is YNNKEL. V sheds 4 bases and J sheds 2 bases, leaving 15 bases between their ends.

This receptor was identified in an adult in good health. The sequence is built from TRBV3-1 (or the pseudogene TRBV3-2) and TRBJ2-7; a tentative D call is TRBD1 (6 bases match). The sample consisted of peripheral blood, taken on day 0 of MenACWY control vaccination. The nucleotide sequence is given as TGTGCCAGCAGCCGCATGGGACAAGGACCCTACGAGCAGTACTTC. Translated, it reads CASSRMGQGPYEQYF.